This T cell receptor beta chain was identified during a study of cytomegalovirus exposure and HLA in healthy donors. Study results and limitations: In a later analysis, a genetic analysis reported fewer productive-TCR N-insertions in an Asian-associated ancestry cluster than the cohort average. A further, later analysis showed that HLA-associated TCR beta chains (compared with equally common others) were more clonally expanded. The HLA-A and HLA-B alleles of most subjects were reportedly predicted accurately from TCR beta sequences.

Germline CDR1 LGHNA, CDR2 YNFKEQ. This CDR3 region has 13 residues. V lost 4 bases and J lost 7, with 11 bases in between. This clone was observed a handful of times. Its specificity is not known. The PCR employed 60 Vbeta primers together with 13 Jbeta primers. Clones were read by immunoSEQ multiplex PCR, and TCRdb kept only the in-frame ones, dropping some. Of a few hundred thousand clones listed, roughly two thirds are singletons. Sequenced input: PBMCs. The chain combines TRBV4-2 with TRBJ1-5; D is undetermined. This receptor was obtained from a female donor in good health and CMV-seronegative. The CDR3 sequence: CASSPAEVQPQHF. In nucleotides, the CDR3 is TGTGCCAGCAGCCCAGCCGAGGTCCAGCCCCAGCATTTT.